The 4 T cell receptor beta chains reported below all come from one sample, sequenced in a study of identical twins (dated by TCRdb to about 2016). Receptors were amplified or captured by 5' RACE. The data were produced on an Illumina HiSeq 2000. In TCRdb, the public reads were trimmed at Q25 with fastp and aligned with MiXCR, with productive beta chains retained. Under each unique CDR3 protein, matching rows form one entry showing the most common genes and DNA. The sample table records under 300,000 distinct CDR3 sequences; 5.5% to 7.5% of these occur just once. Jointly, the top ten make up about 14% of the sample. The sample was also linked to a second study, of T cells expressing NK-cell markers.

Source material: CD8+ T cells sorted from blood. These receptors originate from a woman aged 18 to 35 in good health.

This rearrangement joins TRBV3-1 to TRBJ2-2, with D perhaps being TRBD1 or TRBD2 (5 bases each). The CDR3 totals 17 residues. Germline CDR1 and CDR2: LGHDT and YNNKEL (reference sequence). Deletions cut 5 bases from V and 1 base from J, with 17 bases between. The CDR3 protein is CASSWAWGNENTGELFF. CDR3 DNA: TGTGCCAGCAGCTGGGCCTGGGGGAATGAGAACACCGGGGAGCTGTTTTTT.

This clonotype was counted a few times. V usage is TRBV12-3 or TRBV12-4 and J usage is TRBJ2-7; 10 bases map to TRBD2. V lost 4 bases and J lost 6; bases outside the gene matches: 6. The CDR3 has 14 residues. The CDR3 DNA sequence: TGTGCCAGCAGTTCCGGGACTAGCGTTTCCGAGCAGTACTTC. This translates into CASSSGTSVSEQYF.

For the CDR3, the DNA is TGCGCCAGCAGCCAAGAAAGCGGGAGGCTAACTGGGGCCAACGTCCTGACTTTC. Translating gives CASSQESGRLTGANVLTF. The rearrangement links TRBV4-3 to TRBJ2-6, with 9 bases that match TRBD2. The ends lost 0 bases at V and 2 bases at J; junction bases unmatched: 5. Per germline, CDR1 LGHNA and CDR2 YSLEER. CDR3 length: 18 amino acids.

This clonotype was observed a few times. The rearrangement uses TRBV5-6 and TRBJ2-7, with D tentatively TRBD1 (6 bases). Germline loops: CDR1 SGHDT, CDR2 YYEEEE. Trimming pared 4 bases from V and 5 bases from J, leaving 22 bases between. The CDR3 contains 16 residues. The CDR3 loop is CASSINTGHLAHEQYF. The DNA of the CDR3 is TGTGCCAGCAGCATTAATACAGGGCACCTAGCCCACGAGCAGTACTTC.